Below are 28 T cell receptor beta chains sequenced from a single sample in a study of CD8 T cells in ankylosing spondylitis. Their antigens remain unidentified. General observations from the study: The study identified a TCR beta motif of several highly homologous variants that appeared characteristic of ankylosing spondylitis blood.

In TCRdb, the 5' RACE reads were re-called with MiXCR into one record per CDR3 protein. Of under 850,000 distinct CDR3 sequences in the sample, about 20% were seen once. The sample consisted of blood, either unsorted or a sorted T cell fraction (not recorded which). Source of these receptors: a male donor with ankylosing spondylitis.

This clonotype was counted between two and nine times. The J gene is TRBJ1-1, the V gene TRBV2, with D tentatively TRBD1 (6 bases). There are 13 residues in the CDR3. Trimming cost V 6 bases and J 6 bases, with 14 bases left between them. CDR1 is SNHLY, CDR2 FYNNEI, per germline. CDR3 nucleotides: TGTGCCAGCAGCACAAACAGGGTGGCTGAAGCTTTCTTT. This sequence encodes CASSTNRVAEAFF.

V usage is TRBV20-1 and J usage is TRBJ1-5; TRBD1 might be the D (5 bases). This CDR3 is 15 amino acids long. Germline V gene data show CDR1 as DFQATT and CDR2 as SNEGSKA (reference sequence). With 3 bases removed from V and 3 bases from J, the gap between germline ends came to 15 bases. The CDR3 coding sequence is TGCAGTGCTAGGGGGGGGTTGGGCCTCAATCAGCCCCAGCATTTT. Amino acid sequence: CSARGGLGLNQPQHF.

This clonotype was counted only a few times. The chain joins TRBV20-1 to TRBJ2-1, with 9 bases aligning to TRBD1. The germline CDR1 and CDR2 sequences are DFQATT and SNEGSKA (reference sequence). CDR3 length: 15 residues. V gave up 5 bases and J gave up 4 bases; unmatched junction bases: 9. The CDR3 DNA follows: TGCAGTGCTTTGGGACAGGGAAATACATACAATGAGCAGTTCTTC. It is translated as CSALGQGNTYNEQFF.

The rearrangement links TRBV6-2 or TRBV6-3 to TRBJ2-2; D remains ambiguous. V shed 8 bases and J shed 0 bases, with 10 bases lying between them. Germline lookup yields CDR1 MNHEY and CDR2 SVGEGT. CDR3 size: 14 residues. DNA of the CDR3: TGTGCCAGCCACCTAGGGACGAACACCGGGGAGCTGTTTTTT. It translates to CASHLGTNTGELFF.

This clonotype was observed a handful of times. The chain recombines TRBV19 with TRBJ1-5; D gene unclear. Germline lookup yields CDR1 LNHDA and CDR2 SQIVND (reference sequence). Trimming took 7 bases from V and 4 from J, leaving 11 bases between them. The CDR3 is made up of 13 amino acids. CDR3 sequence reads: CASTPGYNQPQHF. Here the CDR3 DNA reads TGTGCCAGTACACCAGGTTATAATCAGCCCCAGCATTTT. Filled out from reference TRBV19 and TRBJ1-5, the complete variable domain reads DGGITQSPKYLFRKEGQNVTLSCEQNLNHDAMYWYRQDPGQGLRLIYYSQIVNDFQKGDIAEGYSVSREKKESFPLTVTSAQKNPTAFYLCASTPGYNQPQHFGDGTRLSIL.

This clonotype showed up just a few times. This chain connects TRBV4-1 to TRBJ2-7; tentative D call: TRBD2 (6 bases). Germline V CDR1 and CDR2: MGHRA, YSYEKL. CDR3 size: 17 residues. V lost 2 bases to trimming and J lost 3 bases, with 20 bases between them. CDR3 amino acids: CASSQTPPRDWIYEQYF. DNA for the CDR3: TGCGCCAGCAGCCAAACTCCTCCGCGGGACTGGATCTACGAGCAGTACTTC.

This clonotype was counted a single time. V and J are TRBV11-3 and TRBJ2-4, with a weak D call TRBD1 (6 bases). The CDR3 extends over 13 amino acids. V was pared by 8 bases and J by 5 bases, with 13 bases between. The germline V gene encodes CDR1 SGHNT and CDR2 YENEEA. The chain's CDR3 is CASGGRRENIQYF. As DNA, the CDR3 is TGTGCCAGCGGGGGCAGGCGGGAAAACATTCAGTACTTC.

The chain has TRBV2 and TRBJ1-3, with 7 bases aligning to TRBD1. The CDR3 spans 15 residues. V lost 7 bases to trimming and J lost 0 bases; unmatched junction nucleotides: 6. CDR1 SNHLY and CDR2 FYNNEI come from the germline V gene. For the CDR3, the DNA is TGTGCCAGCAACCCAGACAGGGACTCTGGAAACACCATATATTTT. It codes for CASNPDRDSGNTIYF. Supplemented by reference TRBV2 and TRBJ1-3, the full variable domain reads EPEVTQTPSHQVTQMGQEVILRCVPISNHLYFYWYRQILGQKVEFLVSFYNNEISEKSEIFDDQFSVERPDGSNFTLKIRSTKLEDSAMYFCASNPDRDSGNTIYFGEGSWLTVV.

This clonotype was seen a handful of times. CDR3 sequence reads: CASSFWGLDGDTQYF. DNA for the CDR3: TGTGCCAGCAGTTTTTGGGGACTAGATGGGGATACGCAGTATTTT. This chain connects TRBV12-3 or TRBV12-4 to TRBJ2-3, with 8 bases fitting TRBD2. CDR3 length: 15 amino acids. V was pared by 3 bases and J by 6 bases, with 8 bases of the junction left unmatched.

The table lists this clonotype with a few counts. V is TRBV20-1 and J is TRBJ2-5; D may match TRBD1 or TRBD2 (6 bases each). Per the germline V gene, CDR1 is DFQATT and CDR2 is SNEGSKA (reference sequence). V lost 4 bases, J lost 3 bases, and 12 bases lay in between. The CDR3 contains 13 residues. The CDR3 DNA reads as TGCAGTGCTATTGACGGGGGCAAAGAGACCCAGTACTTC. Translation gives CSAIDGGKETQYF.

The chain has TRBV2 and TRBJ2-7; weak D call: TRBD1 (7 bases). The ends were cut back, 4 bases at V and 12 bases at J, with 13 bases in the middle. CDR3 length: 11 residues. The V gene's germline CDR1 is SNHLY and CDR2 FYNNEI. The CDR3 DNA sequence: TGTGCCAGCAGTGTGTGGCAGGGGGGGTACTTC. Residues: CASSVWQGGYF.

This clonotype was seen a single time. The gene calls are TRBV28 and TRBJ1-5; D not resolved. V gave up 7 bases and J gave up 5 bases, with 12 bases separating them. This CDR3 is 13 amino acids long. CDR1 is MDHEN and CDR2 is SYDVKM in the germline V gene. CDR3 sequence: CASTPMVHQPQHF. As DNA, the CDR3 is TGTGCCAGCACCCCCATGGTCCATCAGCCCCAGCATTTT.

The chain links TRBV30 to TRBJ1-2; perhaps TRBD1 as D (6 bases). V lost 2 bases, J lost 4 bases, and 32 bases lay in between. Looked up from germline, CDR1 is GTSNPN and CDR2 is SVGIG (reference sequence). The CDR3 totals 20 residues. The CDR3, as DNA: TGTGCCTGGAGTCGAACAGGGTGGTTAAAGGGGGAGAGGTGGGGCTATGGCTACACCTTC. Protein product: CAWSRTGWLKGERWGYGYTF.

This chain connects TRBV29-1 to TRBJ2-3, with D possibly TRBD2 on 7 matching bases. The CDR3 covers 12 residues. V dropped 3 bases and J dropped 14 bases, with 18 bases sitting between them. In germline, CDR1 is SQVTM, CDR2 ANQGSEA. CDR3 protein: CSVDAGASRPYF. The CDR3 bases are TGCAGCGTTGACGCGGGGGCGTCTCGCCCGTATTTT.

For the CDR3, the DNA is TGCAGTGCCCTTGGGGTCCAGGGCTACGAGCAGTACTTC. It translates to CSALGVQGYEQYF. The rearrangement joins TRBV20-1 to TRBJ2-7, with a possible D match to TRBD1 (5 bases). Germline CDR1 is DFQATT and CDR2 is SNEGSKA (reference sequence). V lost 6 bases and J 3 bases, leaving 15 bases between the germline ends. The CDR3 consists of 13 residues.

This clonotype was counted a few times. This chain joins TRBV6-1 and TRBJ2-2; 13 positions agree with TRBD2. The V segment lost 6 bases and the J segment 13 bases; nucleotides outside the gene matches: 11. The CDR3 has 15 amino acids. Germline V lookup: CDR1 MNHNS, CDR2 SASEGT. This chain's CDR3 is CASRPGLAGEIWLFF. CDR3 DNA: TGTGCCAGCAGACCCGGACTAGCGGGGGAAATTTGGCTGTTTTTT.

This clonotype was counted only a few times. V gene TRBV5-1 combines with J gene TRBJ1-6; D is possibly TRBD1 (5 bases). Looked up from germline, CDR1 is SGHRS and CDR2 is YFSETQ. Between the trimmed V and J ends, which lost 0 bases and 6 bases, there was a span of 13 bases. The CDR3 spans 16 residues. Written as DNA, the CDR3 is TGCGCCAGCAGCTTGGAAGCGGGACGGCGTAATTCACCCCTCCACTTT. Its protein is CASSLEAGRRNSPLHF.

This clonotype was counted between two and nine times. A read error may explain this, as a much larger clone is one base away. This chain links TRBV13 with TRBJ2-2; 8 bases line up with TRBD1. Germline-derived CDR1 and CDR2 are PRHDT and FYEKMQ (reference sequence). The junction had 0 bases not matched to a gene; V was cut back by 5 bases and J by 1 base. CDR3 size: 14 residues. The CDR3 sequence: CASSGTGNTGELFF. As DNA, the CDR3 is TGTGCCAGCAGCGGGACAGGGAACACCGGGGAGCTGTTTTTT.

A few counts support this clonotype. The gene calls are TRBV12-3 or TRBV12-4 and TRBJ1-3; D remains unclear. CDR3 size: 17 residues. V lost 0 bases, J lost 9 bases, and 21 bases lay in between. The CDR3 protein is CASSLAGYSVVAGTIYF. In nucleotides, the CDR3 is TGTGCCAGCAGTTTAGCCGGGTATTCGGTGGTGGCGGGCACCATATATTTT.

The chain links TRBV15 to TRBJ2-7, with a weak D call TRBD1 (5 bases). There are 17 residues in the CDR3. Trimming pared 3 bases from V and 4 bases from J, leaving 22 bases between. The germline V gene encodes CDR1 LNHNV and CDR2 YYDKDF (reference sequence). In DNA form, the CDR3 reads TGTGCCACCAGCAGCTTCGAGGTGGGGCGCTTGAGGTACGAGCAGTACTTC. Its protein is CATSSFEVGRLRYEQYF.

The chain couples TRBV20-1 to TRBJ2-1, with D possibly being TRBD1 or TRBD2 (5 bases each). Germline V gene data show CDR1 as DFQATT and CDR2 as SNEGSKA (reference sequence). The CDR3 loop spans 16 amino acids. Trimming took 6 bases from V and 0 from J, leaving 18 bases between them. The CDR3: CSATDPWGSSYNEQFF. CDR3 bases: TGCAGTGCAACGGACCCGTGGGGGAGCTCCTACAATGAGCAGTTCTTC.

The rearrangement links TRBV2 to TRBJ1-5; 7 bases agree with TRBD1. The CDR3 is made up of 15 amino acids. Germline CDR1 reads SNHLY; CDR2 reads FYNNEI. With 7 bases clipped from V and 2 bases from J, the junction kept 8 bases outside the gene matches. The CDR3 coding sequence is TGTGCCAGCAACCGACAGGGACTTGGCAATCAGCCCCAGCATTTT. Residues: CASNRQGLGNQPQHF.

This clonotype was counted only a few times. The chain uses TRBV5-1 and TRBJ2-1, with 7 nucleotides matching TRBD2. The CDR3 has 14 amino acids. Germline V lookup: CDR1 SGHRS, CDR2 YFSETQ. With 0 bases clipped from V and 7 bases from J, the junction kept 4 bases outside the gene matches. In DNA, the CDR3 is TGCGCCAGCAGCTTGGTGGGGGGGATGAATGAGCAGTTCTTC. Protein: CASSLVGGMNEQFF.

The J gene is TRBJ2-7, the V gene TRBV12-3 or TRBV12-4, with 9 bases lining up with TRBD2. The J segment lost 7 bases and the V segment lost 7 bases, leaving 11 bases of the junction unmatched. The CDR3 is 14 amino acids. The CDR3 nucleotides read TGTGCCAGCACTTTTAGCGGGAGAGGAGAGGAGCAGTACTTC. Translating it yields CASTFSGRGEEQYF.

The CDR3 loop is CSARDTAGGTRFDEQFF. CDR3 coding DNA: TGCAGTGCTAGAGATACCGCGGGGGGGACTAGATTCGATGAGCAGTTCTTC. This chain links TRBV20-1 with TRBJ2-1, with 9 bases lining up with TRBD2. Germline V gives CDR1 DFQATT, CDR2 SNEGSKA (reference sequence). With V trimmed by 0 bases and J by 8 bases, 14 bases remained unmatched. The CDR3 sequence is 17 residues long.

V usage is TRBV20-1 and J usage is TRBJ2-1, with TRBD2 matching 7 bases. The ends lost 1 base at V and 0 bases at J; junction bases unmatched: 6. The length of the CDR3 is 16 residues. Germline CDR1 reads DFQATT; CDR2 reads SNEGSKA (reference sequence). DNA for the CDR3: TGCAGTGCTAGAGGTACTAGCGAACTCTCCTACAATGAGCAGTTCTTC. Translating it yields CSARGTSELSYNEQFF.

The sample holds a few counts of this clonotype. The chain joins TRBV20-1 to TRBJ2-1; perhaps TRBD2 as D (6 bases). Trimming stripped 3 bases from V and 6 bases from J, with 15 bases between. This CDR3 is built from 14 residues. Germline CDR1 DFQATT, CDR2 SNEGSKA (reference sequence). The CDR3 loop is CSARRSLGGNEQFF. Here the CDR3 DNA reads TGCAGTGCTAGGAGGTCTTTGGGGGGCAATGAGCAGTTCTTC.

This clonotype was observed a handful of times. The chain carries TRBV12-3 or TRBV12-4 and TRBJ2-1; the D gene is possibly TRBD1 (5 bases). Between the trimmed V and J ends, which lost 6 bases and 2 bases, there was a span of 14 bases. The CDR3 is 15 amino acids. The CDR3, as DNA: TGTGCCAGCAGCCCACCAGACAGTCCCTACAATGAGCAGTTCTTC. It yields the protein CASSPPDSPYNEQFF.